One sample yielded the 27 T cell receptor beta chains listed below, sequenced in a study of cytomegalovirus exposure and HLA in healthy donors. Measured with immunoSEQ multiplex PCR; TCRdb has only the in-frame clones, and not every one. The top ten hold about 2% of the sample, which has fewer than 250,000 clones, about nine tenths seen once. The sequenced sample was PBMCs. These receptors all come from a woman under 30 in good health and CMV-seropositive.

This clone was counted once. The gene calls are TRBV6-5 and TRBJ2-7; 7 positions match TRBD2. V dropped 1 base and J dropped 2; count of bases not matched to a gene: 2. The CDR3 totals 14 residues. CDR1 and CDR2 (germline): MNHEY, SVGAGI. DNA for the CDR3: TGTGCCAGCAGTTACTTTGGGGGGGCCTACGAGCAGTACTTC. It specifies CASSYFGGAYEQYF.

The V and J genes are TRBV2 and TRBJ2-1, with 7 bases that match TRBD2. V lost 7 bases to trimming and J lost 4 bases; unmatched junction nucleotides: 13. The germline CDR1 and CDR2 sequences are SNHLY and FYNNEI. This CDR3 is built from 16 residues. Here the CDR3 reads CASTGSGAGSYNEQFF. CDR3 nucleotides: TGTGCCAGCACCGGGTCCGGAGCGGGAAGTTACAATGAGCAGTTCTTC.

This rearrangement joins TRBV2 to TRBJ2-5, with 9 bases matching TRBD1. Trimming removed 3 bases from V and 7 bases from J; junction bases left unmatched: 3. In germline, CDR1 is SNHLY, CDR2 FYNNEI. CDR3 length: 13 amino acids. As DNA, the CDR3 is TGTGCCAGCAGTGAGGACAGGGGTGGGACCCAGTACTTC. The encoded protein is CASSEDRGGTQYF.

This clone was counted once. The chain links TRBV28 to TRBJ2-3, with D possibly being TRBD2 (5 bases). V lost 6 bases, J lost 1 base, and 11 bases lay in between. The CDR3 sequence is 14 residues long. Germline CDR1 MDHEN, CDR2 SYDVKM. The CDR3 is CASSVGGRTDTQYF. CDR3 nucleotides: TGTGCCAGCAGCGTCGGAGGCCGCACAGATACGCAGTATTTT.

The CDR3 bases are TGCGCCAGCAGCTTGGGGGTATCTCCAGGGGACGAGCAGTACTTC. Protein sequence: CASSLGVSPGDEQYF. This chain links TRBV5-1 with TRBJ2-7; a possible D gene is TRBD1 (6 bases). The V and J ends lost 0 bases and 5 bases respectively, with 15 bases between them. In germline, CDR1 is SGHRS, CDR2 YFSETQ. The CDR3 loop spans 15 amino acids.

The chain joins TRBV25-1 to TRBJ2-7; D gene uncertain. In germline, CDR1 is MGHDK, CDR2 SYGVNS. The CDR3 is 17 residues long. The V end was cut by 3 bases, the J end by 0 bases, with 18 bases between. The CDR3 reads CASSETVTRRSSYEQYF. The CDR3 region has the DNA TGTGCCAGCAGTGAGACCGTGACGAGGCGAAGCTCCTACGAGCAGTACTTC.

V and J are TRBV30 and TRBJ1-2, with 7 positions matching TRBD1. Germline V gives CDR1 GTSNPN, CDR2 SVGIG (reference sequence). The CDR3 covers 13 residues. Trimming took 2 bases from V and 8 from J; bases not matched to a gene: 8. The DNA of the CDR3 is TGTGCCTGGAGTCCACAGGGGACCGGGGGCTACACCTTC. It encodes CAWSPQGTGGYTF.

The rearrangement joins TRBV27 to TRBJ2-1; TRBD2 agrees at 9 bases. CDR3 length: 17 residues. Germline assignment: CDR1 MNHEY and CDR2 SMNVEV (reference sequence). With 3 bases clipped from V and 7 bases from J, the junction kept 13 bases outside the gene matches. Here the CDR3 reads CASSFTTLREGGNEQFF. For the CDR3, the DNA is TGTGCCAGCAGTTTTACAACTCTGCGGGAGGGAGGGAATGAGCAGTTCTTC.

V gene TRBV7-3 combines with J gene TRBJ2-3, with D tentatively TRBD2 (6 bases). The CDR3 has 14 residues. Germline-derived CDR1 and CDR2 are SGHTA and FQGTGA. Trimming took off 6 bases at V and 8 bases at J, with 18 bases between the two ends. The CDR3 spells CASSFNRDSFTQYF. DNA of the CDR3: TGTGCCAGCAGTTTTAACCGGGACTCATTTACGCAGTATTTT.

In DNA form, the CDR3 reads TGTGCCAGCTCACCCTACAGGGATACTGAAGCTTTCTTT. Translation: CASSPYRDTEAFF. This chain joins TRBV18 and TRBJ1-1, with D maybe TRBD1 (6 bases). Germline loops: CDR1 KGHSH, CDR2 LQKENI. The CDR3 has 13 amino acids. Trimming stripped 3 bases from V and 5 bases from J, with 10 bases between.

This clone was seen a few times. The chain combines TRBV30 with TRBJ1-1; D not certain. CDR1 and CDR2 (germline): GTSNPN, SVGIG (reference sequence). The CDR3 is made up of 13 amino acids. Trimming took 2 bases from V and 1 from J, leaving 8 bases between them. The CDR3 sequence: CAWSLPGNTEAFF. In DNA, the CDR3 is TGTGCCTGGAGTCTTCCCGGGAACACTGAAGCTTTCTTT. The full variable domain, in which reference TRBV30 and TRBJ1-1 provide the parts outside the CDR3, is SQTIHQWPATLVQPVGSPLSLECTVEGTSNPNLYWYRQAAGRGLQLLFYSVGIGQISSEVPQNLSASRPQDRQFILSSKKLLLSDSGFYLCAWSLPGNTEAFFGQGTRLTVV.

The chain joins TRBV6-5 to TRBJ2-7, with TRBD2 matching 7 bases. The CDR3 has 14 residues. Germline CDR1 and CDR2: MNHEY and SVGAGI. V lost 5 bases to trimming and J lost 2 bases; unmatched junction nucleotides: 6. This chain's CDR3 is CASSRPGGTYEQYF. CDR3 nucleotide sequence: TGTGCCAGCAGTCGACCGGGGGGTACCTACGAGCAGTACTTC.

The chain uses TRBV4-1 and TRBJ2-7; TRBD2 aligns across 12 bases. The germline gives CDR1 MGHRA, CDR2 YSYEKL. This CDR3 spans 16 amino acids. The trim removed 1 base at V and 2 bases at J, leaving 3 bases unmatched. CDR3 amino acids: CASSQAWTSGTYEQYF. CDR3 sequence (DNA): TGCGCCAGCAGCCAAGCTTGGACTAGCGGGACCTACGAGCAGTACTTC.

The J gene is TRBJ2-1, the V gene TRBV28; TRBD2 matches at 8 bases. Trimming took 7 bases from V and 0 from J; bases not matched to a gene: 2. CDR1 MDHEN and CDR2 SYDVKM come from the germline V gene. CDR3 length: 14 amino acids. For the CDR3, the DNA is TGTGCCAGCAAAAGCGGGAGCTCCTACAATGAGCAGTTCTTC. It translates to CASKSGSSYNEQFF. Drawing the rest from reference TRBV28 and TRBJ2-1, the complete variable domain is DVKVTQSSRYLVKRTGEKVFLECVQDMDHENMFWYRQDPGLGLRLIYFSYDVKMKEKGDIPEGYSVSREKKERFSLILESASTNQTSMYLCASKSGSSYNEQFFGPGTRLTVL.

This chain links TRBV6-5 with TRBJ1-2; possibly TRBD1 for D (5 bases). The CDR3 has 15 amino acids. V shed 6 bases and J shed 5 bases, with 19 bases lying between them. From germline, CDR1 is MNHEY and CDR2 SVGAGI. The CDR3 region has the DNA TGTGCCAGCAGACCTTACGGGGAGGGGTCATATGGCTACACCTTC. This translates into CASRPYGEGSYGYTF.

The V and J genes are TRBV5-4 and TRBJ2-7; no definite D call. Germline-derived CDR1 and CDR2 are SGHNT and YYREEE (reference sequence). The CDR3 runs to 13 residues. With 0 bases removed from V and 3 bases from J, the gap between germline ends came to 7 bases. DNA of the CDR3: TGTGCCAGCAGCTTGGGTTCGGGCTACGAGCAGTACTTC. This encodes CASSLGSGYEQYF.

The chain carries TRBV2 and TRBJ1-2; D is unresolved. CDR1 and CDR2 from the germline V gene are SNHLY and FYNNEI. Trimming shortened V by 8 bases and J by 3 bases, and 13 bases separated the two germline ends. The CDR3 is 13 amino acids. The CDR3 DNA reads as TGTGCCAGCCCCCCAGCGGGCGACTATGGCTACACCTTC. This sequence encodes CASPPAGDYGYTF.

The CDR3 coding sequence is TGCGCCAGCAGCTTGTCGACTAATAGTTACGAGCAGTACTTC. The encoded protein is CASSLSTNSYEQYF. This chain connects TRBV5-1 to TRBJ2-7; possible D gene TRBD2, 5 bases. The length of the CDR3 is 14 residues. V was pared by 1 base and J by 4 bases, with 12 bases between. Germline loops: CDR1 SGHRS, CDR2 YFSETQ.

The chain joins TRBV5-1 to TRBJ1-2, with 7 bases that match TRBD1. V lost 4 bases to trimming and J lost 8 bases; unmatched junction nucleotides: 11. The germline V gene encodes CDR1 SGHRS and CDR2 YFSETQ. The CDR3 is 14 residues long. CDR3 region: CASSPRDRGGGYTF. For the CDR3, the DNA is TGCGCCAGCAGCCCGAGGGACCGAGGGGGCGGCTACACCTTC.

The V call is TRBV5-1, the J call TRBJ2-3; 8 bases are shared with TRBD2. The CDR3 extends over 15 amino acids. The germline gives CDR1 SGHRS, CDR2 YFSETQ. V was clipped by 0 bases and J by 0 bases; unmatched bases: 0. CDR3 amino acids: CASSLVAGSTDTQYF. The CDR3 DNA is TGCGCCAGCAGCTTGGTAGCGGGAAGCACAGATACGCAGTATTTT.

This rearrangement joins TRBV5-8 to TRBJ2-3; D not resolved. The CDR3 runs to 14 residues. The germline gives CDR1 SGHTS, CDR2 YDEGEE. The ends were cut back, 4 bases at V and 3 bases at J, with 12 bases in the middle. CDR3 protein: CASSVFSRTDTQYF. DNA of the CDR3: TGTGCCAGCAGCGTCTTTTCTAGGACAGATACGCAGTATTTT.

This clone was detected only a few times. The chain recombines TRBV28 with TRBJ1-5; D unresolved. The CDR3 is made up of 13 amino acids. V was clipped by 5 bases and J by 2 bases, with 7 bases between them. Germline loops: CDR1 MDHEN, CDR2 SYDVKM. The CDR3 is CASSQAGNQPQHF. The DNA of the CDR3 is TGTGCCAGCAGTCAAGCGGGCAATCAGCCCCAGCATTTT.

The count of this clone is one. The chain combines TRBV4-2 with TRBJ2-1; D is unclear. Germline values: CDR1 LGHNA, CDR2 YNFKEQ. This CDR3 is 17 amino acids long. V gave up 6 bases and J gave up 0 bases, with 18 bases separating them. The CDR3 reads CASSSPHFPSSYNEQFF. In DNA, the CDR3 is TGTGCCAGCAGTTCTCCCCACTTTCCTAGCTCCTACAATGAGCAGTTCTTC.

Turning to this clone: Distinct nucleotide sequences in the sample also encode this CDR3. The chain employs TRBV6-5 and TRBJ1-5, with a tentative D call TRBD1 (6 bases). CDR1 is MNHEY, CDR2 SVGAGI, per germline. V lost 6 bases, J lost 1 base, and 10 bases lay in between. This CDR3 contains 14 residues. Here the CDR3 reads CASRPTGSNQPQHF. Here the CDR3 DNA reads TGTGCCAGCAGGCCTACAGGGAGCAATCAGCCCCAGCATTTT.

V and J are TRBV2 and TRBJ1-2; 12 bases agree with TRBD1. Trimming removed 1 base from V and 2 bases from J; junction bases left unmatched: 8. CDR3 length equals 18 residues. Germline V gene lookup returns CDR1 SNHLY and CDR2 FYNNEI. The CDR3 region has the DNA TGTGCCAGCAGTGAAGTGTGGGGACAGGGGGCGCGGAACTATGGCTACACCTTC. It yields the protein CASSEVWGQGARNYGYTF.

The chain recombines TRBV18 with TRBJ2-7, with D possibly being TRBD1 (5 bases). The V gene's germline CDR1 is KGHSH and CDR2 LQKENI. V lost 5 bases, J lost 1 base, and 15 bases lay in between. The CDR3 length is 15 residues. CDR3 sequence: CASSSSQGHSYEQYF. CDR3 sequence (DNA): TGTGCCAGCTCATCTTCCCAAGGACATTCCTACGAGCAGTACTTC.

The CDR3 spells CAISEASGRDEQYF. CDR3 nucleotides: TGTGCCATCAGTGAGGCTAGCGGGAGGGACGAGCAGTACTTC. This chain joins TRBV10-3 and TRBJ2-7, with 12 bases lining up with TRBD2. The CDR3 length is 14 residues. V lost 2 bases, J lost 5 bases, and 1 base stayed unmatched. CDR1 ENHRY and CDR2 SYGVKD come from the germline V gene.